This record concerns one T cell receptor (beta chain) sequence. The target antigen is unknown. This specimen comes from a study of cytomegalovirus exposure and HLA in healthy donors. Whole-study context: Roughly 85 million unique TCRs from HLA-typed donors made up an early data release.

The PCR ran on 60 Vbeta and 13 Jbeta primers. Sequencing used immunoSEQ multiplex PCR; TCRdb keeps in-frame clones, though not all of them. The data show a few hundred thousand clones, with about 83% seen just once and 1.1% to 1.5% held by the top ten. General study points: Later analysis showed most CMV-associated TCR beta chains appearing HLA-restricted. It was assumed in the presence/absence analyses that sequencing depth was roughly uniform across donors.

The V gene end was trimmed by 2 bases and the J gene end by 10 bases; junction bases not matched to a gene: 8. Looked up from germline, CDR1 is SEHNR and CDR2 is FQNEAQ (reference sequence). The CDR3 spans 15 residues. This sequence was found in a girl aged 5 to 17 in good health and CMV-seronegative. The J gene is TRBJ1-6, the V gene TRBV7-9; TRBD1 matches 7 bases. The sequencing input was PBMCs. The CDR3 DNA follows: TGTGCCAGCAGCTTACTTACAGGGGCAGTATCACCCCTCCACTTT. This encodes CASSLLTGAVSPLHF.